This T cell receptor beta chain emerged from a study of T cell responses to AZD1222 COVID-19 vaccine. Study context: Pooling of second doses given at about 4 or about 12 weeks was done. Study-wide points: White British donors predominated, females outnumbered males, and clonal diversity was possibly underestimated. Regions left unmutated in variants are reportedly the target of nearly half of spike-specific TCRs.

Assay: immunoSEQ multiplex PCR; the TCRdb copy retains only in-frame clones and omits some. In the table there are 150,000 or so clones, approximately 90% of which are singletons. In regard to this clone: The antigen is undetermined.

V dropped 0 bases and J dropped 0 bases, with 4 bases sitting between them. The CDR3 consists of 14 residues. Germline loops: CDR1 SGHRS, CDR2 YFSETQ. The sample was peripheral blood, taken on day 0 of AZD1222 vaccination. The receptor comes from an adult in good health. The chain links TRBV5-1 to TRBJ1-5, with D unclear. CDR3: CASSLDGSNQPQHF. In DNA form, the CDR3 reads TGCGCCAGCAGCTTGGACGGTAGCAATCAGCCCCAGCATTTT. Full variable domain (remainder filled in from reference TRBV5-1 and TRBJ1-5): KAGVTQTPRYLIKTRGQQVTLSCSPISGHRSVSWYQQTPGQGLQFLFEYFSETQRNKGNFPGRFSGRQFSNSRSEMNVSTLELGDSALYLCASSLDGSNQPQHFGDGTRLSIL.